This TCR beta chain derives from a study of immune characteristics of hereditary and idiopathic chronic pancreatitis. Patients having total pancreatectomy with islet autotransplantation provided the chronic pancreatitis pancreas tissue. General observations from the study: Both chronic pancreatitis groups had higher TCRbeta diversity and lower clonality than controls.

TCRdb's table, derived via immunoSEQ multiplex PCR, lists solely in-frame clones and lacks some. The sample lists 11,000 to 15,000 clones, around four fifths occurring once. Of note for this clone: As yet, its antigen is unknown.

Trimming pared 5 bases from V and 2 bases from J, leaving 19 bases between. Germline loops: CDR1 SEHNR, CDR2 FQNEAQ (reference sequence). This CDR3 region has 17 residues. Sequencing input: pancreas tissue with hereditary chronic pancreatitis. J is TRBJ1-5 and V is TRBV7-9, with D unclear. This TCR derives from a human donor with chronic pancreatitis. The CDR3 region is CASSTRLSGSGNQPQHF. CDR3 nucleotide sequence: TGTGCCAGCAGCACCAGACTCAGTGGTTCTGGCAATCAGCCCCAGCATTTT.